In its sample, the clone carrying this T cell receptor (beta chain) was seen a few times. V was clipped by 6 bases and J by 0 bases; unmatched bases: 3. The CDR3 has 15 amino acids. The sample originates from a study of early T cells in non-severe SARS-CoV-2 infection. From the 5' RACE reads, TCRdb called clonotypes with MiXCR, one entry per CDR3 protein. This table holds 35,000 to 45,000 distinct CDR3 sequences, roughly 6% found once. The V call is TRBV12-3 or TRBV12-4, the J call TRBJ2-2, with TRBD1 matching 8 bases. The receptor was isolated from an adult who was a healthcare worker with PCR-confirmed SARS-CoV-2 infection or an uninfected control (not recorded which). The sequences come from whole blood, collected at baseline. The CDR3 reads CASRVTGANTGELFF. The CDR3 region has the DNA TGTGCCAGCAGGGTGACAGGGGCGAACACCGGGGAGCTGTTTTTT.